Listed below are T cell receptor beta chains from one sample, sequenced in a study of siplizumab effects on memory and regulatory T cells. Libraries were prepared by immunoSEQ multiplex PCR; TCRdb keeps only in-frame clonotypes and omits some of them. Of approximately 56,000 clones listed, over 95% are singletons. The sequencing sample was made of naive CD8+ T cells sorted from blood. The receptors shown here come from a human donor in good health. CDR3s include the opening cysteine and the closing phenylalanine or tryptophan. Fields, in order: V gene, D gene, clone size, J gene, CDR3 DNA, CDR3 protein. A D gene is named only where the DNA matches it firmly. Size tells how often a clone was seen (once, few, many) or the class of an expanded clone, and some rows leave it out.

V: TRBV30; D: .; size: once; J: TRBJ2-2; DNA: TGTGCCTGGAGAGGACAGTACGGGGACACCGGGGAGCTGTTTTTT; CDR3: CAWRGQYGDTGELFF
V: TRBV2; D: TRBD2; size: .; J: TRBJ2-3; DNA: TGTGCCAGCAGTGGTGGGGGGGCAGATACGCAGTATTTT; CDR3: CASSGGGADTQYF
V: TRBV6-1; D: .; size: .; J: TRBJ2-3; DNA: TGTGCCAGCAGCTTTAGCGGAGCTCCCACAGATACGCAGTATTTT; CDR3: CASSFSGAPTDTQYF
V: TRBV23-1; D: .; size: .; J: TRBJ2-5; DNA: TGCGCCAGCAGTCAATCGTACAGGGAAGAGACCCAGTACTTC; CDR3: CASSQSYREETQYF
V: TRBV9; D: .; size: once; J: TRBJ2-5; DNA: TGTGCCAGCAGCGTAGGTGGTGGTAGCCAAGAGACCCAGTACTTC; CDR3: CASSVGGGSQETQYF
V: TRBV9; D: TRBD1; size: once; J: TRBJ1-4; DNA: TGTGCCAGCAGCGCCGGACAGGGCGCAACTAATGAAAAACTGTTTTTT; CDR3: CASSAGQGATNEKLFF
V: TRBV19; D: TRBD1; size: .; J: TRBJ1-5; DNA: TGTGCCAGTAGAGGGGGCACCGCGGGGGATCAGCCCCAGCATTTT; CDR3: CASRGGTAGDQPQHF
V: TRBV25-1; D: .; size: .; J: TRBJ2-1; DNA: TGTGCCAGCAGTCTAGGAAGGAATGAGCAGTTCTTC; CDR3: CASSLGRNEQFF
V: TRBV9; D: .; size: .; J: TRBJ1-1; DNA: TGTGCCAGCAGCTCATCCGGCCAGAACACTGAAGCTTTCTTT; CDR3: CASSSSGQNTEAFF
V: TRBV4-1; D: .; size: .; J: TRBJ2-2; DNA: TGCGCCAGCAGCCCGGGACTGTCGAACACCGGGGAGCTGTTTTTT; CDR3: CASSPGLSNTGELFF
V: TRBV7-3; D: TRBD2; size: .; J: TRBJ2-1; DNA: TGTGCCAGCAGCTTAACGGGACTAGCGGGGGGAAGCACCAATGAGCAGTTCTTC; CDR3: CASSLTGLAGGSTNEQFF
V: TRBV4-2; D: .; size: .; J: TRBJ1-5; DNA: TGTGCCAGCAGCCAAGAATTGGGGATCCGCAATCAGCCCCAGCATTTT; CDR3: CASSQELGIRNQPQHF
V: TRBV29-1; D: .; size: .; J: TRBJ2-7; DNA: TGCAGCGTTCGGACCCCTAACGAGCAGTACTTC; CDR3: CSVRTPNEQYF
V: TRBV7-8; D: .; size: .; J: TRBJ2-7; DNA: TGTGCCAGCAGCGGGGGGCCAGGGCCCTCTACCGAGCAGTACTTC; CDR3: CASSGGPGPSTEQYF
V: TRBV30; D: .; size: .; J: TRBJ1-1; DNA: TGTGCCTGGAGTTCCGGGGGAGGCACTGAAGCTTTCTTT; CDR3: CAWSSGGGTEAFF
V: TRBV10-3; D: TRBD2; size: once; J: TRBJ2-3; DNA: TGTGCCATCAGTGATCCCTTGGGGGGGACAGATACGCAGTATTTT; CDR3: CAISDPLGGTDTQYF
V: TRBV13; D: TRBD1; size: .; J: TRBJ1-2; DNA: TGTGCCAGCAGCTCCGGACAGGGTAATGATGGCTACACCTTC; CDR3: CASSSGQGNDGYTF
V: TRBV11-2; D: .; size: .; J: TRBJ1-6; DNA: TGTGCCAGTACCCTGAGCTCCTATAATTCACCCCTCCACTTT; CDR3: CASTLSSYNSPLHF
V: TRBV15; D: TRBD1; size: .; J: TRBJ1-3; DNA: TGTGCCACCAGCAGGGACAGGGCTGGAAACACCATATATTTT; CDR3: CATSRDRAGNTIYF
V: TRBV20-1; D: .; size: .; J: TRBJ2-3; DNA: TGCAGTGCTAGAGCAGATACGCAGTATTTT; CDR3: CSARADTQYF
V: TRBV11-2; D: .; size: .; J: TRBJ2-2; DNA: TGTGCCAGCAGCTTTTTTCCCGGGACAAGCACCGGGGAGCTGTTTTTT; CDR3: CASSFFPGTSTGELFF
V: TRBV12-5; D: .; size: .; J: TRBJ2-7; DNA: TGTGCTAGTGGTTTGGGAGGGGGGTACGAGCAGTACTTC; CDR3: CASGLGGGYEQYF
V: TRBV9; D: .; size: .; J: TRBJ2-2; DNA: TGTGCCAGCAGTGGACTGGGAATCACCGGGGAGCTGTTTTTT; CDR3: CASSGLGITGELFF
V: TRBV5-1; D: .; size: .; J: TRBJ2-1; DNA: TGCGCCAGCAGCTTTGGAGGGGCCTACAATGAGCAGTTCTTC; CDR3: CASSFGGAYNEQFF
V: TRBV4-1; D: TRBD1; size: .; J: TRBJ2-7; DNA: TGCGCCAGCAGCCACTCGACAGGGACCCACGAGCAGTACTTC; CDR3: CASSHSTGTHEQYF
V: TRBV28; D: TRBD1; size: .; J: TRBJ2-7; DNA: TGTGCCAGCAGTCTCGGACAGGGGACCTACGAGCAGTACTTC; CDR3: CASSLGQGTYEQYF
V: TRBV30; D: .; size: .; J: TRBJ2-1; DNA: TGTGCCTGGAAGGGGGGGTCGGTGCCGAGCAATGAGCAGTTCTTC; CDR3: CAWKGGSVPSNEQFF
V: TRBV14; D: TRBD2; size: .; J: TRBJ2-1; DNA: TGTGCCAGCAGCCAAGTCGCGGGAGGGCCGCACAATGAGCAGTTCTTC; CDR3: CASSQVAGGPHNEQFF
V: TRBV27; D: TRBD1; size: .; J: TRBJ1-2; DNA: TGTGCCAGCAGTCCTCAGACAGGGAGGGTCTATGGCTACACCTTC; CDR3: CASSPQTGRVYGYTF
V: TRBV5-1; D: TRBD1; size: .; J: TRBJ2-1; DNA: TGCGCCAGCAGCCTGTCAAGGGGACAGGGTTCCTACAATGAGCAGTTCTTC; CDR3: CASSLSRGQGSYNEQFF
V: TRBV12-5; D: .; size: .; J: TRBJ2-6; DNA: TGTGCTAGTGGCCTTGGGGGGGCCAACGTCCTGACTTTC; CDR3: CASGLGGANVLTF
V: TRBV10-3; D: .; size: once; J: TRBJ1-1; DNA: TGTGCCATCAGTGAGTCCACAGACTTGAACACTGAAGCTTTCTTT; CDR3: CAISESTDLNTEAFF
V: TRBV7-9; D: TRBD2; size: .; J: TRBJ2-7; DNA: TGTGCCAGCAGCCCGGGACTAGGACTCTCCTACGAGCAGTACTTC; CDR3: CASSPGLGLSYEQYF
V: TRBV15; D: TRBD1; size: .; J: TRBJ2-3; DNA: TGTGCCACCAGCACGACCCGGACAGGCATCCATCTCACAGATACGCAGTATTTT; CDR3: CATSTTRTGIHLTDTQYF
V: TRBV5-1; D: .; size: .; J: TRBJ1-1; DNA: TGCGCCAGCAGCTTGGATCCCCGAGAGAACACTGAAGCTTTCTTT; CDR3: CASSLDPRENTEAFF
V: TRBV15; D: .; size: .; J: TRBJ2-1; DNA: TGTGCCACCAGCAGACTAGAGGAAGCGGCCCCCTACAATGAGCAGTTCTTC; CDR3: CATSRLEEAAPYNEQFF
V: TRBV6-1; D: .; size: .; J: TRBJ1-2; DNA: TGTGCCAGCAGTGAAGGATCAGGGGCCTATGGCTACACCTTC; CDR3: CASSEGSGAYGYTF
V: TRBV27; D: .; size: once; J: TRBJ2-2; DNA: TGTGCCAGCACTGAATTCACGGACACCGGGGAGCTGTTTTTT; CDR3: CASTEFTDTGELFF
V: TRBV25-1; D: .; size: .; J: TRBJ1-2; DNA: TGTGCCTGTTACGTGACAGACTATGGCTACACCTTC; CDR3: CACYVTDYGYTF
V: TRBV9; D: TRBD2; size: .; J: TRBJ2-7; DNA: TGTGCCAGCAGCCCGCCTAGCGGGAGGGTGGGCGAGCAGTACTTC; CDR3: CASSPPSGRVGEQYF
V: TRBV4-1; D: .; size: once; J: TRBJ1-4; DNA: TGCGCCAGCAGCCAAGAAAGATTTGGCGGGGGCGAAAAACTGTTTTTT; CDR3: CASSQERFGGGEKLFF
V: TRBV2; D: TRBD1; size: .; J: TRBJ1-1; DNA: TGTGCCAGCAGTGACAGGGGGTGGGCTGAAGCTTTCTTT; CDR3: CASSDRGWAEAFF
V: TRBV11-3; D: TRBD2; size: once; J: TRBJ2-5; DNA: TGTGCCAGCAGCTTAGGTCCGGGGGGCCAAGAGACCCAGTACTTC; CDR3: CASSLGPGGQETQYF
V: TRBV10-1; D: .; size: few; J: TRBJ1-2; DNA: TGCGCCAGCAGTGAGCCCTATATGGGAGGCTACACCTTC; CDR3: CASSEPYMGGYTF
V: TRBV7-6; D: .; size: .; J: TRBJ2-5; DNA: TGTGCCAGCAGCCAACAAATAGTCCAAGAGACCCAGTACTTC; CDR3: CASSQQIVQETQYF
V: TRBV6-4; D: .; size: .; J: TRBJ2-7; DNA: TGTGCCAGCCCAGCGGAAAATGAGCAATTTTCCCCGGGCGAGCAGTACTTC; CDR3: CASPAENEQFSPGEQYF
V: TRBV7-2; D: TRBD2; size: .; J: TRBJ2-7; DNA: TGTGCCAGCAGCCCAGGGACTAGCGCCTACGAGCAGTACTTC; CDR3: CASSPGTSAYEQYF
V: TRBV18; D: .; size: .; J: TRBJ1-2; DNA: TGTGCCAGCTCCGTCGAGGGTGGCTATGGCTACACCTTC; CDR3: CASSVEGGYGYTF
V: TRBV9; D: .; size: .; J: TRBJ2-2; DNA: TGTGCCAGCAAGAAGGACACCGGGGAGCTGTTTTTT; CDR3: CASKKDTGELFF
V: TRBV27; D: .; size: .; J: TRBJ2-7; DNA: TGTGCCAGCAGTCCCCTCTTGGCAGGGGACTACGAGCAGTACTTC; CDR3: CASSPLLAGDYEQYF
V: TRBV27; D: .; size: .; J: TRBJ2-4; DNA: TGTGCCAGCAGTTTAGACGACGGTACCAAAAACATTCAGTACTTC; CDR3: CASSLDDGTKNIQYF
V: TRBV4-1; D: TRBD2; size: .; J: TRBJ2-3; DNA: TGCGCCAGCAGCCAAGTGGGAGGGACAGATACGCAGTATTTT; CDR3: CASSQVGGTDTQYF
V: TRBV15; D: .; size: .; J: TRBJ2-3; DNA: TGTGCCACCAGCAAGGGCCTCCTCCTCACAGATACGCAGTATTTT; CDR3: CATSKGLLLTDTQYF
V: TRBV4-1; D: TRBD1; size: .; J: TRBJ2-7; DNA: TGCGCCAGCAGCCAAGAGGACAGGGTTTTTCACGAGCAGTACTTC; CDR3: CASSQEDRVFHEQYF
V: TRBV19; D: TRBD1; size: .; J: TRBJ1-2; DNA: TGTGCCAGTAGTATACCGGGGGACAGGGGGGATAACTATGGCTACACCTTC; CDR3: CASSIPGDRGDNYGYTF
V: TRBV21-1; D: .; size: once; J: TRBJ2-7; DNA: TGTGCCAGCAGTGGGGACAGGGAAGGCTACGAGCAGTACTTC; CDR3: CASSGDREGYEQYF
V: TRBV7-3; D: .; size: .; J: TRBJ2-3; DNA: TGTGCCAGCAGCCCCTCGATGACAGATACGCAGTATTTT; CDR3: CASSPSMTDTQYF
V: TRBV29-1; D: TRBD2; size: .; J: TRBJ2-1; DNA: TGCAGCGCCCGCGGACTAGCGGGTTACAATGAGCAGTTCTTC; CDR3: CSARGLAGYNEQFF
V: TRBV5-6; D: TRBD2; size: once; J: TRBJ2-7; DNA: TGTGCCAGCAGTGCTCACGGGGGACTAGCTCCGGTCTACGAGCAGTACTTC; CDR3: CASSAHGGLAPVYEQYF
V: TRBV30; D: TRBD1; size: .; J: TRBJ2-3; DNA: TGTGCCTGGAGTTCACAGGGGGGCGCAGATACGCAGTATTTT; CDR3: CAWSSQGGADTQYF